This entry lists 21 T cell receptor beta chains sequenced from one sample in a study of T cell responses to AZD1222 COVID-19 vaccine. The method was immunoSEQ multiplex PCR; TCRdb's version includes in-frame clones alone and lacks a portion of them. The table records about 180,000 clones, 90% of them present only once. The starting material was peripheral blood, obtained on day 0 of AZD1222 vaccination. These receptors originate from an adult in good health.

This clone was recorded only once. The J gene is TRBJ1-6, the V gene TRBV18; a possible D gene is TRBD1 (6 bases). The CDR3 extends over 14 amino acids. Germline V gene lookup returns CDR1 KGHSH and CDR2 LQKENI. V was cut by 5 bases and J by 6 bases, with 11 bases left in between. The DNA for the CDR3 is TGTGCCAGCTCATCTACCAGGGGTAATTCACCCCTCCACTTT. It translates to CASSSTRGNSPLHF.

The chain combines TRBV6-5 with TRBJ1-2, with D possibly matching TRBD1 (6 bases). The CDR3 covers 15 residues. CDR1 is MNHEY, CDR2 SVGAGI, per germline. V was trimmed by 6 bases and J by 1 base, leaving 15 bases between them. The chain's CDR3 is CASRPEGGLNYGYTF. The CDR3 DNA reads TGTGCCAGCAGACCCGAGGGGGGCCTTAACTATGGCTACACCTTC.

The chain recombines TRBV7-8 with TRBJ1-5; D gene unclear. Per germline, CDR1 SGHVS and CDR2 FQNEAQ. The CDR3 covers 13 residues. The ends were cut back, 5 bases at V and 3 bases at J, with 8 bases in the middle. The chain's CDR3 is CASSVRDNQPQHF. The CDR3 DNA reads as TGTGCCAGCAGCGTCCGGGACAATCAGCCCCAGCATTTT.

The chain recombines TRBV27 with TRBJ1-5; no reliable D call. Per the germline V gene, CDR1 is MNHEY and CDR2 is SMNVEV (reference sequence). The germline V and J ends were trimmed by 6 bases and 0 bases, with 12 bases remaining between them. The CDR3 covers 15 residues. The CDR3 bases are TGTGCCAGCAGCGACGTCGGCTATAGCAATCAGCCCCAGCATTTT. Encoded protein: CASSDVGYSNQPQHF.

This chain uses TRBV5-1 with TRBJ2-3, with 9 nucleotides matching TRBD2. Germline trimming cut 2 bases from V and 5 bases from J; bases unmatched to any gene: 3. The germline V gene has CDR1 SGHRS and CDR2 YFSETQ. The length of the CDR3 is 14 residues. CDR3 in DNA: TGCGCCAGCAGCTTCGATAGCGGGGGAGATACGCAGTATTTT. This codes for CASSFDSGGDTQYF.

The gene calls are TRBV5-4 and TRBJ2-5; TRBD1 matches at 10 bases. CDR1 is SGHNT and CDR2 is YYREEE in the germline V gene (reference sequence). The CDR3 runs 14 residues. The V segment lost 4 bases and the J segment 5 bases; nucleotides outside the gene matches: 5. Here the CDR3 DNA reads TGTGCCAGCAGCGCGGGACAGGGGAAGGAGACCCAGTACTTC. Its protein is CASSAGQGKETQYF. The variable domain in full, with the rest retrieved from reference TRBV5-4 and TRBJ2-5, is ETGVTQSPTHLIKTRGQQVTLRCSSQSGHNTVSWYQQALGQGPQFIFQYYREEENGRGNFPPRFSGLQFPNYSSELNVNALELDDSALYLCASSAGQGKETQYFGPGTRLLVL.

This chain connects TRBV11-1 to TRBJ2-1; no definite D call. CDR1 and CDR2 (germline): SGHAT, FQDESV (reference sequence). The CDR3 length is 15 residues. Trimming cost V 1 base and J 0 bases, with 7 bases left between them. CDR3 protein: CASSLGLSSYNEQFF. The DNA of the CDR3 is TGTGCCAGCAGCTTAGGACTTAGCTCCTACAATGAGCAGTTCTTC.

The V and J genes are TRBV5-1 and TRBJ1-2, with 7 bases matching TRBD1. CDR1 is SGHRS, CDR2 YFSETQ, per germline. CDR3 size: 12 residues. V was clipped by 4 bases and J by 5 bases; unmatched bases: 2. In DNA form, the CDR3 reads TGCGCCAGCAGCGGGACAGCATATGGCTACACCTTC. Its translation is CASSGTAYGYTF.

This clone was counted a single time. The chain has TRBV2 and TRBJ2-2, with TRBD1 matching 7 bases. CDR1 and CDR2 (germline): SNHLY, FYNNEI. V gave up 4 bases and J gave up 5 bases; unmatched junction bases: 7. The CDR3 covers 15 residues. The CDR3 DNA reads TGTGCCAGCAGTGCACAGGGGTTAAAGACCGGGGAGCTGTTTTTT. It yields the protein CASSAQGLKTGELFF.

The J gene is TRBJ1-4, the V gene TRBV5-1; D gene uncertain. In germline, CDR1 is SGHRS, CDR2 YFSETQ. This CDR3 has 14 amino acids. Trimming shortened V by 5 bases and J by 6 bases, and 14 bases separated the two germline ends. The DNA of the CDR3 is TGCGCCAGCAGTCCTTGGGAGGGCGATGAAAAACTGTTTTTT. It is translated as CASSPWEGDEKLFF.

This chain links TRBV18 with TRBJ1-6, with TRBD1 identical over 9 bases. Germline CDR1 KGHSH, CDR2 LQKENI. The CDR3 totals 15 residues. Losses at the gene ends were 6 bases for V and 2 bases for J; bases not matched to a gene: 2. The CDR3 DNA is TGTGCCAGCTCCCGGGACAGGGCCTATAATTCACCCCTCCACTTT. Protein: CASSRDRAYNSPLHF.

The chain has TRBV19 and TRBJ1-5, with no clear D. The germline V gene has CDR1 LNHDA and CDR2 SQIVND (reference sequence). Deletions cut 5 bases from V and 2 bases from J, with 10 bases between. The CDR3 loop spans 14 amino acids. This CDR3 is CASSFPGGNQPQHF. In DNA form, the CDR3 reads TGTGCCAGTAGTTTCCCCGGGGGCAATCAGCCCCAGCATTTT.

The chain uses TRBV2 and TRBJ1-1; the D gene is possibly TRBD1 (6 bases). Trimming removed 8 bases from V and 7 bases from J, with 20 bases in between. CDR1 is SNHLY and CDR2 is FYNNEI in the germline V gene. CDR3 length: 14 residues. CDR3: CASDRGPFLGEAFF. CDR3 nucleotide sequence: TGTGCCAGCGACCGGGGGCCCTTCTTGGGTGAAGCTTTCTTT.

This sequence joins TRBV7-9 and TRBJ2-1; maybe TRBD1 (5 bases). CDR3 length equals 15 residues. The V gene lost 7 bases and the J gene lost 9 bases, with 22 bases spanning the gap. Germline-derived CDR1 and CDR2 are SEHNR and FQNEAQ (reference sequence). The CDR3 sequence is CASIVAEGVMAEQFF. The CDR3 nucleotides are TGTGCCAGCATTGTTGCGGAAGGGGTTATGGCTGAGCAGTTCTTC.

The count of this clone is one. The chain joins TRBV9 to TRBJ1-2; no firm D call. V shed 4 bases and J shed 5 bases, with 18 bases lying between them. This CDR3 region has 15 residues. Germline loops: CDR1 SGDLS, CDR2 YYNGEE. CDR3 DNA: TGTGCCAGCAGCCCTGAGGTGGCGGGAAGGTATGGCTACACCTTC. Translation: CASSPEVAGRYGYTF.

V and J are TRBV5-1 and TRBJ2-7; D uncertain. The CDR3 covers 12 residues. V lost 2 bases, J lost 7 bases, and 10 bases lay in between. Germline V gives CDR1 SGHRS, CDR2 YFSETQ. Here the CDR3 reads CASSFSAAEQYF. CDR3 in DNA: TGCGCCAGCAGCTTTTCCGCGGCTGAGCAGTACTTC.

The CDR3 region has the DNA TGTGCCAGCGGGGGCCTCACTGAAGCTTTCTTT. This codes for CASGGLTEAFF. V gene TRBV13 combines with J gene TRBJ1-1, with a weak D call TRBD1 (6 bases). The V end was cut by 8 bases, the J end by 4 bases, with 8 bases between. The CDR3 runs 11 residues. The germline CDR1 and CDR2 sequences are PRHDT and FYEKMQ (reference sequence). Full variable domain (rest looked up from reference TRBV13 and TRBJ1-1): AAGVIQSPRHLIKEKRETATLKCYPIPRHDTVYWYQQGPGQDPQFLISFYEKMQSDKGSIPDRFSAQQFSDYHSELNMSSLELGDSALYFCASGGLTEAFFGQGTRLTVV.

The chain recombines TRBV19 with TRBJ2-5; no clear D. CDR1 is LNHDA and CDR2 is SQIVND in the germline V gene (reference sequence). V was pared by 3 bases and J by 6 bases, with 17 bases between. This CDR3 spans 15 amino acids. The CDR3: CASSILLGLGKTQYF. The DNA of the CDR3 is TGTGCCAGTAGTATTCTGTTAGGGTTGGGAAAGACCCAGTACTTC. Combining the CDR3 with reference TRBV19 and TRBJ2-5 gives the whole variable domain DGGITQSPKYLFRKEGQNVTLSCEQNLNHDAMYWYRQDPGQGLRLIYYSQIVNDFQKGDIAEGYSVSREKKESFPLTVTSAQKNPTAFYLCASSILLGLGKTQYFGPGTRLLVL.

This chain links TRBV6-6 with TRBJ1-1; 9 bases agree with TRBD1. V was pared by 6 bases and J by 6 bases, with 5 bases of the junction left unmatched. The CDR3 contains 13 residues. Germline values: CDR1 MNHNY, CDR2 SVGAGI (reference sequence). In nucleotides, the CDR3 is TGTGCCAGCAGGAAACAGGGGGCCGCTGAAGCTTTCTTT. This encodes CASRKQGAAEAFF.

V gene TRBV20-1 combines with J gene TRBJ1-2; no reliable D call. Looked up from germline, CDR1 is DFQATT and CDR2 is SNEGSKA (reference sequence). CDR3 length: 11 amino acids. Trimming cost V 7 bases and J 0 bases, with 6 bases left between them. The CDR3 sequence: CSVIANYGYTF. The DNA for the CDR3 is TGCAGTGTTATAGCTAACTATGGCTACACCTTC.

The genes are TRBV27 and TRBJ2-5; 9 nucleotides match TRBD1. Trimming removed 5 bases from V and 2 bases from J; junction bases left unmatched: 6. The V gene's germline CDR1 is MNHEY and CDR2 SMNVEV (reference sequence). This CDR3 has 15 residues. In DNA form, the CDR3 reads TGTGCCAGCAGTCCGCGGACAGGGGCGCAAGAGACCCAGTACTTC. This gives the protein CASSPRTGAQETQYF.